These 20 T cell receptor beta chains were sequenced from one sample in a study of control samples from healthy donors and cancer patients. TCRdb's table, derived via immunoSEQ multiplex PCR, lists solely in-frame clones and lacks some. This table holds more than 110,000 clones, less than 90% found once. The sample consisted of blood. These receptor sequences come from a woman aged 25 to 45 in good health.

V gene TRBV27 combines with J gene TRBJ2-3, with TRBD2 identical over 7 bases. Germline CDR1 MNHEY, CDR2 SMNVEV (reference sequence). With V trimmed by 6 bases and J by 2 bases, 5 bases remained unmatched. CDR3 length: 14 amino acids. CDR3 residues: CASSPGGFTDTQYF. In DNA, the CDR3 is TGTGCCAGCAGCCCGGGAGGCTTCACAGATACGCAGTATTTT.

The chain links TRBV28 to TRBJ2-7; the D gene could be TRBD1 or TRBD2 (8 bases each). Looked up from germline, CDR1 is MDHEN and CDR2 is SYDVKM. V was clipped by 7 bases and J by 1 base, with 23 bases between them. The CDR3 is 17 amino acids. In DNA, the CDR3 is TGTGCCAGCACTCTTCAGGGGGCGGGAGGACATTCCTACGAGCAGTACTTC. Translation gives CASTLQGAGGHSYEQYF.

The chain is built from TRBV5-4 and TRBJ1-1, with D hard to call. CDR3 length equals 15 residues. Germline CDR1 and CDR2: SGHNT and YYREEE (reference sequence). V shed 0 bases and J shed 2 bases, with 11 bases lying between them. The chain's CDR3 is CASSLAPGKNTEAFF. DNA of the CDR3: TGTGCCAGCAGCTTGGCCCCGGGGAAAAACACTGAAGCTTTCTTT.

The CDR3 loop is CASSESSGSYEQYF. CDR3 DNA: TGTGCCAGCAGCGAATCTAGCGGCTCCTACGAGCAGTACTTC. The chain couples TRBV5-4 to TRBJ2-7, with TRBD2 identical over 7 bases. The CDR3 totals 14 residues. Unmatched junction bases numbered 4, after V lost 4 bases and J lost 0 bases. Per germline, CDR1 SGHNT and CDR2 YYREEE (reference sequence).

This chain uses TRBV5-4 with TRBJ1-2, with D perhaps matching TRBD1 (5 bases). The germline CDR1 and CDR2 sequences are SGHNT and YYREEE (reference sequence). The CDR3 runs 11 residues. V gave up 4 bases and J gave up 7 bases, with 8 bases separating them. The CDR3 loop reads CASSEGSGYTF. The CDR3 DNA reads TGTGCCAGCAGCGAGGGGTCTGGCTACACCTTC.

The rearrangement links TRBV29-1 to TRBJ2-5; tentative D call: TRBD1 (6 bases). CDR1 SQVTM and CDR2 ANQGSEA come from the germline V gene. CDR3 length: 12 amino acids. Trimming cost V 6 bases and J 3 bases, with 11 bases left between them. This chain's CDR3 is CSVRTAEETQYF. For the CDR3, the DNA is TGCAGCGTGAGGACAGCAGAAGAGACCCAGTACTTC.

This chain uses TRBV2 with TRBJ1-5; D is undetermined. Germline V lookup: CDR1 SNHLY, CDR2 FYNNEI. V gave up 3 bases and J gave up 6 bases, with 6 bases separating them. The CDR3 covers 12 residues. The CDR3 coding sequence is TGTGCCAGCAGTGAGGGGATTCAGCCCCAGCATTTT. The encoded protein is CASSEGIQPQHF. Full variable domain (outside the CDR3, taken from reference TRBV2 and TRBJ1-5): EPEVTQTPSHQVTQMGQEVILRCVPISNHLYFYWYRQILGQKVEFLVSFYNNEISEKSEIFDDQFSVERPDGSNFTLKIRSTKLEDSAMYFCASSEGIQPQHFGDGTRLSIL.

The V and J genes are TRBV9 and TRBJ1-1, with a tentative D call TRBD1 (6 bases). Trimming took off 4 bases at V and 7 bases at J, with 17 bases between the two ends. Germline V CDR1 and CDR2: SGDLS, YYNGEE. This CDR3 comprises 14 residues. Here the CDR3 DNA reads TGTGCCAGCAGCCCCTCGACAGGCACCGGTGAAGCTTTCTTT. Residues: CASSPSTGTGEAFF.

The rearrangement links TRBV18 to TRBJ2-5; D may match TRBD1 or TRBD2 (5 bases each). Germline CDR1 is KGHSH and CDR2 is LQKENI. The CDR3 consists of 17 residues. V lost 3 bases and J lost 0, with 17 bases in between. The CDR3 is CASSPQGTSGNQETQYF. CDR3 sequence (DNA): TGTGCCAGCTCACCCCAGGGAACTAGTGGTAACCAAGAGACCCAGTACTTC.

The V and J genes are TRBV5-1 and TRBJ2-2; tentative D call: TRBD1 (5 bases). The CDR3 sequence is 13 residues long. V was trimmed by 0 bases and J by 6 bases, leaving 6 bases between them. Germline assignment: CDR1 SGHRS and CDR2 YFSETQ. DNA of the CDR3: TGCGCCAGCAGCTTGGAGGGGCCCGGGGAGCTGTTTTTT. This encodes CASSLEGPGELFF.

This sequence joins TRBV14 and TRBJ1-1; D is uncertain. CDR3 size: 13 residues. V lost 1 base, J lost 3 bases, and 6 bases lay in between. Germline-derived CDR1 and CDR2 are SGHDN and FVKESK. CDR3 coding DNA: TGTGCCAGCAGCCAAGCCCCGCACACTGAAGCTTTCTTT. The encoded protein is CASSQAPHTEAFF.

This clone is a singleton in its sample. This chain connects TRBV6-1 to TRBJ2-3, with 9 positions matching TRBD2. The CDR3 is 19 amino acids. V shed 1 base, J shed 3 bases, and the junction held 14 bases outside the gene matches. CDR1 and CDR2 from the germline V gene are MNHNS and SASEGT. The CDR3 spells CASSEVRAGGPFRTDTQYF. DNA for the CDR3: TGTGCCAGCAGTGAAGTCCGCGCGGGAGGGCCATTTCGTACAGATACGCAGTATTTT.

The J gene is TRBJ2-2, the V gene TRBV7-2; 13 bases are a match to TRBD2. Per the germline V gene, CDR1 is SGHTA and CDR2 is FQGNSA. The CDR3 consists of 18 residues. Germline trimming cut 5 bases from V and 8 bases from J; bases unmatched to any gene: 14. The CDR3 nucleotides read TGTGCCAGCAGCCCCCACCCAGGGACTAGCGGGATAGGGGGGGAGCTGTTTTTT. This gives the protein CASSPHPGTSGIGGELFF. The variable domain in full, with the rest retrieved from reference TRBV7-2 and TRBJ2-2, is GAGVSQSPSNKVTEKGKDVELRCDPISGHTALYWYRQSLGQGLEFLIYFQGNSAPDKSGLPSDRFSAERTGGSVSTLTIQRTQQEDSAVYLCASSPHPGTSGIGGELFFGEGSRLTVL.

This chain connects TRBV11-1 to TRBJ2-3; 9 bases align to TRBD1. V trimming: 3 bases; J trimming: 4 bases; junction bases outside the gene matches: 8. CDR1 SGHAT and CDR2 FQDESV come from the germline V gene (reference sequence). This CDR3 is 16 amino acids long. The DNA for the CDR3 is TGTGCCAGCAGCTTCACCGGGACAGGGAGCGCAGATACGCAGTATTTT. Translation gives CASSFTGTGSADTQYF.

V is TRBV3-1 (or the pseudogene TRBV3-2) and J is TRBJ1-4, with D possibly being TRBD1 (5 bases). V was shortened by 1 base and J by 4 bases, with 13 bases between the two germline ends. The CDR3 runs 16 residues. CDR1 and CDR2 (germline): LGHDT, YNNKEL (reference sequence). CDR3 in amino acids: CASSQGAGTVNEKLFF. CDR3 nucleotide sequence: TGTGCCAGCAGCCAAGGGGCCGGGACGGTTAATGAAAAACTGTTTTTT.

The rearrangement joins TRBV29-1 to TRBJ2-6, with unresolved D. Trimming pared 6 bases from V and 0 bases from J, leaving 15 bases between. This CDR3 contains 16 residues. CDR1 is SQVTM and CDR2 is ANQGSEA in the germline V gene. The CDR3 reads CSVPGRATSGANVLTF. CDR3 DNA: TGCAGCGTCCCCGGACGGGCCACCTCTGGGGCCAACGTCCTGACTTTC.

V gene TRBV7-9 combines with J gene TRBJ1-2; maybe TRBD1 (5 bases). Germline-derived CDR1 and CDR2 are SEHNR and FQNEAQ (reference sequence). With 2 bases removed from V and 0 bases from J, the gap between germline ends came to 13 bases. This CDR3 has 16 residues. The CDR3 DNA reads TGTGCCAGCAGCTTACAACCCGGGGGGTCTAACTATGGCTACACCTTC. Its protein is CASSLQPGGSNYGYTF.

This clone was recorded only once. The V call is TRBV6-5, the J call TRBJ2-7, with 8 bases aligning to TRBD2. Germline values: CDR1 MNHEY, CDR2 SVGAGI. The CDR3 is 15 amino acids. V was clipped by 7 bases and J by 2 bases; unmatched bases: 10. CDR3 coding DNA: TGTGCCAGCATCGGAGGGGAAGCGGGAGCCTACGAGCAGTACTTC. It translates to CASIGGEAGAYEQYF.

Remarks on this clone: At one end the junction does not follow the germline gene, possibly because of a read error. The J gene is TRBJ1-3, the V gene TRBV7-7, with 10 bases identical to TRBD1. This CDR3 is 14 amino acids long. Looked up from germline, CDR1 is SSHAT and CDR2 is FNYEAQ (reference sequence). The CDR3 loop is CASSLGTGEDTIYF. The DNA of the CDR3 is TGTGCTAGCAGCTTGGGGACAGGGGAGGACACCATATATTTT.

The CDR3 sequence: CASSLASGYNEQFF. CDR3 coding DNA: TGTGCCAGCAGCTTAGCGTCCGGCTACAATGAGCAGTTCTTC. J is TRBJ2-1 and V is TRBV11-2; D is unresolved. Germline assignment: CDR1 SGHAT and CDR2 FQNNGV. This CDR3 comprises 14 residues. V gave up 1 base and J gave up 3 bases, with 7 bases separating them.